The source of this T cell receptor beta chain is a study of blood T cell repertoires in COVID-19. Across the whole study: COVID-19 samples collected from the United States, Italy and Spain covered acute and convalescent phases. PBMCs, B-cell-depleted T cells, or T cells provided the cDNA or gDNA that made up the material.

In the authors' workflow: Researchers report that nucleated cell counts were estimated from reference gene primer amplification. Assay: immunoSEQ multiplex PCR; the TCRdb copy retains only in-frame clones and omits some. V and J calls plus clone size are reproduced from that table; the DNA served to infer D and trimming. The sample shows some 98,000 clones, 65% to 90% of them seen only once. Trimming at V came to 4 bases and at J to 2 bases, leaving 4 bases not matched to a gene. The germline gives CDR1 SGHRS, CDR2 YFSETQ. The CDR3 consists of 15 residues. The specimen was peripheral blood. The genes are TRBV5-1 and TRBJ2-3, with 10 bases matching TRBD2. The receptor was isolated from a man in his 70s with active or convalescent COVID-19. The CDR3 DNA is TGCGCCAGCAGCCCACTAGCGGGGTTCACAGATACGCAGTATTTT. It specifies CASSPLAGFTDTQYF.